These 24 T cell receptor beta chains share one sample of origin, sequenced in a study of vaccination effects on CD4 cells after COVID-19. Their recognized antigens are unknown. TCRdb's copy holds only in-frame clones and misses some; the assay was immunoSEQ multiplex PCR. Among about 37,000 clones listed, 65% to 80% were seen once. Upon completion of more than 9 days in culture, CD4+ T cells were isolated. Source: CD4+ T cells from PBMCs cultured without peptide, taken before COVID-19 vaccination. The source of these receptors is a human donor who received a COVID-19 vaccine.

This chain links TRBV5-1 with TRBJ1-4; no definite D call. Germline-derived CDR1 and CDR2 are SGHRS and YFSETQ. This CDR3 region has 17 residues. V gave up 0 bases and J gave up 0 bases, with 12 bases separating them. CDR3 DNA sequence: TGCGCCAGCAGCTTGGAATTCGGCTTCTCAACTAATGAAAAACTGTTTTTT. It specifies CASSLEFGFSTNEKLFF. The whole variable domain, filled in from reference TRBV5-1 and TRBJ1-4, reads KAGVTQTPRYLIKTRGQQVTLSCSPISGHRSVSWYQQTPGQGLQFLFEYFSETQRNKGNFPGRFSGRQFSNSRSEMNVSTLELGDSALYLCASSLEFGFSTNEKLFFGSGTQLSVL.

As DNA, the CDR3 is TGTGCCAGCAGCCTGGGGACAGGTGGAGCTTTCTTT. Amino acids: CASSLGTGGAFF. The chain couples TRBV28 to TRBJ1-1; 8 bases fit TRBD1. V lost 6 bases and J lost 10; bases outside the gene matches: 7. Germline CDR1 reads MDHEN; CDR2 reads SYDVKM. The CDR3 totals 12 residues.

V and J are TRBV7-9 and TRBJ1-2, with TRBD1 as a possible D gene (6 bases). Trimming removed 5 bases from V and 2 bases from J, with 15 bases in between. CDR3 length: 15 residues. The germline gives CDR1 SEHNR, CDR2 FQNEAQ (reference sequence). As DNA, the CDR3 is TGTGCCAGCAGCAACCAACAGGGATCGAACTATGGCTACACCTTC. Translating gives CASSNQQGSNYGYTF.

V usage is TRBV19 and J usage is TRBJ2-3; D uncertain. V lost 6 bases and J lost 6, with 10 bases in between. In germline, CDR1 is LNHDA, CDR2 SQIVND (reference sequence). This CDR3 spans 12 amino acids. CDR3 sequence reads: CASSRQRDTQYF. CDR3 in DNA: TGTGCCAGTAGCCGTCAAAGGGATACGCAGTATTTT.

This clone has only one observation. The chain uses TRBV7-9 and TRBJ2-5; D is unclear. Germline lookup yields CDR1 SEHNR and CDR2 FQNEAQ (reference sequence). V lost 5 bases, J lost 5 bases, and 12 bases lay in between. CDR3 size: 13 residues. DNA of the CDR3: TGTGCCAGCAGCCAAAACGTCGTCGAGACCCAGTACTTC. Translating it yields CASSQNVVETQYF.

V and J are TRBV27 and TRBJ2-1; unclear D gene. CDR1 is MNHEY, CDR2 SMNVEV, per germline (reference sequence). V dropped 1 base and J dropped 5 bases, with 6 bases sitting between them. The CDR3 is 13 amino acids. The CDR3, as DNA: TGTGCCAGCAGTTTATGGCTCAACAATGAGCAGTTCTTC. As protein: CASSLWLNNEQFF.

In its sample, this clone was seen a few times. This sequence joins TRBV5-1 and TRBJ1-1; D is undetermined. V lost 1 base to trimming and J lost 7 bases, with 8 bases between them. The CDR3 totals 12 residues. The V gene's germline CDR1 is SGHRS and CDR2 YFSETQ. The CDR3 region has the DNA TGCGCCAGCAGCTTGTCTGCCAGTGAAGCTTTCTTT. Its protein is CASSLSASEAFF. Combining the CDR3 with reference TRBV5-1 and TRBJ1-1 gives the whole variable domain KAGVTQTPRYLIKTRGQQVTLSCSPISGHRSVSWYQQTPGQGLQFLFEYFSETQRNKGNFPGRFSGRQFSNSRSEMNVSTLELGDSALYLCASSLSASEAFFGQGTRLTVV.

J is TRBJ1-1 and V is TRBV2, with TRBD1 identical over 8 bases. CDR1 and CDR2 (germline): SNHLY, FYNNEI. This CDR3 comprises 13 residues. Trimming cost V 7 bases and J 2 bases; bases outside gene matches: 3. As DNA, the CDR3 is TGTGCCAGCACGGGACAGGCCAACACTGAAGCTTTCTTT. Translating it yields CASTGQANTEAFF.

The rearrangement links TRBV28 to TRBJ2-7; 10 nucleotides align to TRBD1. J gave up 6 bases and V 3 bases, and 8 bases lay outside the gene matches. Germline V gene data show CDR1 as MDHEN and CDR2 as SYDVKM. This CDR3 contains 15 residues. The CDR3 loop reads CASSFLTGGGSEQYF. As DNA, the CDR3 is TGTGCCAGCAGTTTTTTGACAGGGGGCGGAAGCGAGCAGTACTTC.

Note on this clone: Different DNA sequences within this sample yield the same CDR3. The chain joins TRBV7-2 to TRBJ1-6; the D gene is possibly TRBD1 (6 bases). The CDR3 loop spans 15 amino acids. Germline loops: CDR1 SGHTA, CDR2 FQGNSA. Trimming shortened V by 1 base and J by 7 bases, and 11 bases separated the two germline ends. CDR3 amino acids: CASSLDRTENSPLHF. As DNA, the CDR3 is TGTGCCAGCAGCTTAGACAGGACAGAGAATTCACCCCTCCACTTT.

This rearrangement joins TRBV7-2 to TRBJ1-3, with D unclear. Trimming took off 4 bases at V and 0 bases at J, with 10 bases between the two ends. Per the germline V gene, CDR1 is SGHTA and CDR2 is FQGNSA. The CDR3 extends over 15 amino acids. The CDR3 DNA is TGTGCCAGCAGCTCACCCGGCCACTCTGGAAACACCATATATTTT. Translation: CASSSPGHSGNTIYF. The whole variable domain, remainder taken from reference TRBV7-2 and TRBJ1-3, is GAGVSQSPSNKVTEKGKDVELRCDPISGHTALYWYRQSLGQGLEFLIYFQGNSAPDKSGLPSDRFSAERTGGSVSTLTIQRTQQEDSAVYLCASSSPGHSGNTIYFGEGSWLTVV.

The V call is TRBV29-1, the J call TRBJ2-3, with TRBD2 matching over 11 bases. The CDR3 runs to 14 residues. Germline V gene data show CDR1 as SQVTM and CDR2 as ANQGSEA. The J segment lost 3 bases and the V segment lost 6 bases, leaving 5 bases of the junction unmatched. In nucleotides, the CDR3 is TGCAGCGTCCGGGGACTAGCGGCAACAGATACGCAGTATTTT. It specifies CSVRGLAATDTQYF.

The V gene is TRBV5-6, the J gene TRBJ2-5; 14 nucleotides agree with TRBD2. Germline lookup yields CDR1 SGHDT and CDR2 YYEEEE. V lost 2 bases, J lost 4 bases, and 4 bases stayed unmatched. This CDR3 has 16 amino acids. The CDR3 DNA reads TGTGCCAGCAGCTTAGGACTAGCGGGAGGTGGAGAGACCCAGTACTTC. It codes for CASSLGLAGGGETQYF. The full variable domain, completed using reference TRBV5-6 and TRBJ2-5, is DAGVTQSPTHLIKTRGQQVTLRCSPKSGHDTVSWYQQALGQGPQFIFQYYEEEERQRGNFPDRFSGHQFPNYSSELNVNALLLGDSALYLCASSLGLAGGGETQYFGPGTRLLVL.

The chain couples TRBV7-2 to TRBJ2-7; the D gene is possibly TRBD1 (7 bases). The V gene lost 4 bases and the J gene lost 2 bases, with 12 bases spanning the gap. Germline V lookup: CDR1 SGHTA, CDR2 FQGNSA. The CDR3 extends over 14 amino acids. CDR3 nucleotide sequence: TGTGCCAGCAGCTCTCAGGGGGGTACCTACGAGCAGTACTTC. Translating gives CASSSQGGTYEQYF.

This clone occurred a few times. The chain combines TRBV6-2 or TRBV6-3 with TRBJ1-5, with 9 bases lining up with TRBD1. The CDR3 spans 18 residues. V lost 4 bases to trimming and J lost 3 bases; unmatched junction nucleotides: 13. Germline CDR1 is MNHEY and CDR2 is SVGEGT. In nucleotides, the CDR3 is TGTGCCAGCAGTTTCCATTATTACGACAGGGGGAACAATCAGCCCCAGCATTTT. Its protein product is CASSFHYYDRGNNQPQHF.

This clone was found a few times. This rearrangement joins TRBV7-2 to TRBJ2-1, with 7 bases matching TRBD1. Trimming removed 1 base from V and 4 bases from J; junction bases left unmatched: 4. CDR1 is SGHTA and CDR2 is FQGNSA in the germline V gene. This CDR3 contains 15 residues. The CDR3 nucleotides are TGTGCCAGCAGCTTAGGACAGGGCCTTTACAATGAGCAGTTCTTC. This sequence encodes CASSLGQGLYNEQFF. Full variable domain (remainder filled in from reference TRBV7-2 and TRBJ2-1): GAGVSQSPSNKVTEKGKDVELRCDPISGHTALYWYRQSLGQGLEFLIYFQGNSAPDKSGLPSDRFSAERTGGSVSTLTIQRTQQEDSAVYLCASSLGQGLYNEQFFGPGTRLTVL.

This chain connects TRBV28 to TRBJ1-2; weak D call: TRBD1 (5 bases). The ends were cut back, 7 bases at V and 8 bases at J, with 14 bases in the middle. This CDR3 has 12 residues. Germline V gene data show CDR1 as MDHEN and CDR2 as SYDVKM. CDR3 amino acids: CASTEPGSGYTF. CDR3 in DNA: TGTGCCAGCACCGAACCAGGGTCGGGCTACACCTTC.

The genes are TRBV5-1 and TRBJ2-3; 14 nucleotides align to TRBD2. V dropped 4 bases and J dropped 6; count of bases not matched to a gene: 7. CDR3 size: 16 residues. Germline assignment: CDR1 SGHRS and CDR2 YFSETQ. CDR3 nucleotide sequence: TGCGCCAGCAGCCACGGACTAGCGGGGGGCGGGGATACGCAGTATTTT. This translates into CASSHGLAGGGDTQYF.

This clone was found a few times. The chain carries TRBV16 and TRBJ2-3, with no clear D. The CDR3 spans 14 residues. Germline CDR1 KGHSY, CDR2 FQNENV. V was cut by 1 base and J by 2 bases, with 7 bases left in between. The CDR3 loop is CASSQFGFTDTQYF. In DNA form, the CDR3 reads TGTGCCAGCAGCCAATTTGGCTTCACAGATACGCAGTATTTT.

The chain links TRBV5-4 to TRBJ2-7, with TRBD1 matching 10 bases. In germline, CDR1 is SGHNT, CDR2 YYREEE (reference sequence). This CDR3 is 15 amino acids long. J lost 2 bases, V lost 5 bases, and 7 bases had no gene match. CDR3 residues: CASRPGTGVTYEQYF. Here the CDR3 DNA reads TGTGCCAGCAGACCCGGGACAGGGGTGACCTACGAGCAGTACTTC.

The CDR3 DNA reads as TGTGCCAGTAGTATGTTTTCAGGGGTCTCCTACAATGAGCAGTTCTTC. Translation gives CASSMFSGVSYNEQFF. This rearrangement joins TRBV19 to TRBJ2-1; D possibly corresponds to TRBD1 (6 bases). Per germline, CDR1 LNHDA and CDR2 SQIVND (reference sequence). This CDR3 spans 16 amino acids. With 3 bases removed from V and 0 bases from J, the gap between germline ends came to 12 bases.

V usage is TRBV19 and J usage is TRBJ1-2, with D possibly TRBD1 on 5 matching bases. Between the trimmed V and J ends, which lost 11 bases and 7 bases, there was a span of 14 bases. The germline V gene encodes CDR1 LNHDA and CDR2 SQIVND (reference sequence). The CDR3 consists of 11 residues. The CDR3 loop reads CAGTRGSGYTF. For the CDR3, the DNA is TGTGCCGGGACTCGGGGGTCTGGCTACACCTTC.

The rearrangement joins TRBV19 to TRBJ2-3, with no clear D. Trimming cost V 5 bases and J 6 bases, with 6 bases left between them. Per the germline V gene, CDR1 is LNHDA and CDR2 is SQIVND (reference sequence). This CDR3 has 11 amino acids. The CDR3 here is CASSAWDTQYF. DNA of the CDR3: TGTGCCAGTAGTGCTTGGGATACGCAGTATTTT.

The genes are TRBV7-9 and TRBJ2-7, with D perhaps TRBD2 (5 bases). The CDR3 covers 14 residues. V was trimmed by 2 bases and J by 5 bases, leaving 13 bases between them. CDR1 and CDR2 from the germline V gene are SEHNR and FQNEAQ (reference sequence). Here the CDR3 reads CASSLSRTGDEQYF. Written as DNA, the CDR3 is TGTGCCAGCAGCTTAAGTCGGACTGGGGACGAGCAGTACTTC.